Below, 9 T cell receptor beta chains from the same sample are listed, as sequenced in a study of response to subunit inactivated influenza vaccine. TCRdb recomputed calls from the RT-PCR reads with MiXCR, one row per CDR3 protein. Found here are hundreds of thousands of distinct CDR3 sequences, around 20% of them singletons; the top ten hold under 13%. Specimen: PBMCs from blood, collected roughly 5 days after vaccination. Receptors were obtained from a man aged 45-65 years who received an inactivated influenza vaccine.

The J gene is TRBJ2-6, the V gene TRBV18, with 8 bases identical to TRBD1. The CDR3 sequence is 16 residues long. Germline V gene data show CDR1 as KGHSH and CDR2 as LQKENI. V trimming: 5 bases; J trimming: 0 bases; junction bases outside the gene matches: 3. Here the CDR3 DNA reads TGTGCCAGCTCAGCAGGGGGCCACTCTGGGGCCAACGTCCTGACTTTC. This codes for CASSAGGHSGANVLTF.

This clonotype was recorded a few times. The rearrangement links TRBV20-1 to TRBJ1-5, with TRBD1 matching 12 bases. Trimming took 6 bases from V and 7 from J; bases not matched to a gene: 10. CDR3 size: 15 residues. Germline CDR1 reads DFQATT; CDR2 reads SNEGSKA (reference sequence). Written as DNA, the CDR3 is TGCAGTGCCGAATATGGGACAGGGGGCCGGCAGCCCCAGCATTTT. Amino acid sequence: CSAEYGTGGRQPQHF.

V usage is TRBV7-2 and J usage is TRBJ2-5; D is undetermined. The CDR3 covers 13 residues. CDR1 SGHTA and CDR2 FQGNSA come from the germline V gene. Trimming shortened V by 8 bases and J by 1 base, and 11 bases separated the two germline ends. Here the CDR3 DNA reads TGTGCCAGCGGGGTGGGGATCCAAGAGACCCAGTACTTC. Translation: CASGVGIQETQYF.

The chain couples TRBV20-1 to TRBJ1-2; unclear D gene. Germline V gene sequence: CDR1 DFQATT, CDR2 SNEGSKA (reference sequence). This CDR3 spans 11 amino acids. V lost 6 bases, J lost 2 bases, and 7 bases lay in between. CDR3 region: CSALLNYGYTF. CDR3 coding DNA: TGCAGTGCCCTCCTCAACTATGGCTACACCTTC.

The table lists this clonotype with a few counts. CDR3 in DNA: TGTGCCACCAAGAGGGGGTCCACAGGGAGCTCCTACGAGCAGTACTTC. It encodes CATKRGSTGSSYEQYF. The V call is TRBV28, the J call TRBJ2-7, with a possible D match to TRBD1 (6 bases). The ends were cut back, 10 bases at V and 0 bases at J, with 22 bases in the middle. From germline, CDR1 is MDHEN and CDR2 SYDVKM. The CDR3 has 16 residues.

Concerning this clonotype: One end of the junction fails to match germline, which may point to a read error. The genes are TRBV10-1 and TRBJ1-6; no firm D call. CDR3 length: 14 residues. CDR1 and CDR2 from the germline V gene are WNHNN and SYGVQD (reference sequence). The CDR3 reads CASSEGRNNSPLHF. CDR3 sequence (DNA): TGCGCCAGCAGTGAGGGCAGAAATAATTCACCCCTCCACTTC.

V is TRBV28 and J is TRBJ2-1, with TRBD2 identical over 10 bases. Per the germline V gene, CDR1 is MDHEN and CDR2 is SYDVKM. Germline trimming cut 6 bases from V and 6 bases from J; bases unmatched to any gene: 8. The CDR3 sequence is 15 residues long. DNA of the CDR3: TGTGCCAGCAGCATAGCGGGAGGCCGCTCCAATGAGCAGTTCTTC. It specifies CASSIAGGRSNEQFF.

This clonotype was seen many times. The chain couples TRBV7-2 to TRBJ2-2, with D unclear. V lost 5 bases, J lost 4 bases, and 14 bases lay in between. CDR1 SGHTA and CDR2 FQGNSA come from the germline V gene. The CDR3 has 15 residues. The CDR3 coding sequence is TGTGCCAGCAGCACCCGGACCTTCGGCACCGGGGAGCTGTTTTTT. Translating it yields CASSTRTFGTGELFF.

The chain uses TRBV12-3 or TRBV12-4 and TRBJ1-2, with 7 bases aligning to TRBD1. This CDR3 is built from 15 residues. Losses at the gene ends were 2 bases for V and 5 bases for J; bases not matched to a gene: 8. CDR3 loop: CASSLSIRGRYGYTF. In nucleotides, the CDR3 is TGTGCCAGCAGTTTAAGTATCAGGGGGAGGTATGGCTACACCTTC.